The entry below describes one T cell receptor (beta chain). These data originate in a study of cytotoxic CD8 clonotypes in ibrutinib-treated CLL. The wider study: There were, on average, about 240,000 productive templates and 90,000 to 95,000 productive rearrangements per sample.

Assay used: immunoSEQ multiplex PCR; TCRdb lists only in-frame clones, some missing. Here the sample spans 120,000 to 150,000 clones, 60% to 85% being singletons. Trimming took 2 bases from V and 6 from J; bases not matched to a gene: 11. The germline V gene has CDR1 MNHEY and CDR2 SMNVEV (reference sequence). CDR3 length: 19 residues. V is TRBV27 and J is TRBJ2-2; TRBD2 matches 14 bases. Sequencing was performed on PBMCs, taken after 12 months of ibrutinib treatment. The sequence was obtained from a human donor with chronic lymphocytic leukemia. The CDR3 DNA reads TGTGCCAGCAGTTTACTACCCTCCGCGACTAGCGGGAGGGCCGGGGAGCTGTTTTTT. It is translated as CASSLLPSATSGRAGELFF.